This is a list of T cell receptor beta chains from one sample in a study of technical replicates of blood from several donors. TCRdb's table, derived via immunoSEQ multiplex PCR, lists solely in-frame clones and lacks some. The sample gives more than 45,000 clones, 91% of which show up once; about 3.9% is in the top ten. Specimen: PBMCs. The source is a human donor in good health. Some clones in this sample may be carry-over from other donors' samples. Both conserved end residues are part of each CDR3. D genes are given only for firm matches. Only part of the rows carry a size: once, few, many, or a class if the clone is expanded.

clone size,D gene,V gene,J gene,CDR3 protein,CDR3 DNA
-,TRBD1,TRBV23-1,TRBJ1-2,CASSHRDRGLFAF,TGCGCCAGCAGTCATAGGGACAGGGGTCTTTTTGCCTTC
-,-,TRBV5-6,TRBJ1-6,CASSAATDSRNSPLHF,TGTGCCAGCAGCGCTGCCACGGACAGCCGTAATTCACCCCTCCACTTT
-,-,TRBV14,TRBJ2-7,CASSQDWPPYEQYF,TGTGCCAGCAGCCAAGATTGGCCCCCCTACGAGCAGTACTTC
-,TRBD1,TRBV23-1,TRBJ1-1,CASSQLRDRGRNTEAFF,TGCGCCAGCAGTCAATTGCGGGACAGGGGGCGGAACACTGAAGCTTTCTTT
few,TRBD2,TRBV7-6,TRBJ2-3,CASSFGLAESTDTQYF,TGTGCCAGCAGCTTTGGACTAGCGGAGAGCACAGATACGCAGTATTTT
once,-,TRBV7-2,TRBJ2-7,CASSFDRYYEQYF,TGTGCCAGCAGCTTTGACAGATACTACGAGCAGTACTTC
few,-,TRBV19,TRBJ1-2,CAITWGGSGAGGYTF,TGTGCCATCACATGGGGTGGCAGCGGGGCTGGCGGCTACACCTTC
-,TRBD2,TRBV5-1,TRBJ2-3,CASSPMTSGGATLADTQYF,TGCGCCAGCAGCCCAATGACTAGCGGGGGGGCCACTTTGGCAGATACGCAGTATTTT
-,-,TRBV14,TRBJ1-1,CASSRRQNTEAFF,TGTGCCAGCAGCCGAAGACAGAACACTGAAGCTTTCTTT
-,TRBD1,TRBV25-1,TRBJ1-2,CASMGQGEVNGYTF,TGTGCCAGCATGGGACAGGGGGAGGTAAATGGCTACACCTTC
-,-,TRBV5-1,TRBJ2-4,CASSLDRTLAKNIQYF,TGCGCCAGCAGCTTGGACAGGACCCTAGCCAAAAACATTCAGTACTTC
-,-,TRBV7-2,TRBJ2-7,CASSRGGPSGEQYF,TGTGCCAGCAGCAGAGGGGGTCCTTCTGGCGAGCAGTACTTC
once,-,TRBV7-2,TRBJ2-1,CASSLLAGISNEQFF,TGTGCCAGCAGCCTCCTTGCGGGTATAAGCAATGAGCAGTTCTTC
-,TRBD2,TRBV6-5,TRBJ2-3,CASGLAGTRDTQYF,TGTGCCAGCGGACTAGCGGGGACCAGGGATACGCAGTATTTT
-,TRBD2,TRBV29-1,TRBJ2-5,CSVASGGAAETQYF,TGCAGCGTTGCTAGCGGGGGGGCGGCTGAGACCCAGTACTTC
-,TRBD2,TRBV30,TRBJ2-3,CAWSVKEREIDTQYF,TGTGCCTGGAGTGTAAAGGAGCGGGAGATAGATACGCAGTATTTT
-,TRBD2,TRBV7-3,TRBJ2-3,CASSPLAGGLDTQYF,TGTGCCAGCAGCCCACTAGCGGGGGGGTTAGATACGCAGTATTTT
-,TRBD1,TRBV7-9,TRBJ2-1,CASSQTGVSAYNEQFF,TGTGCCAGCAGCCAGACAGGGGTGAGCGCCTACAATGAGCAGTTCTTC
-,-,TRBV7-2,TRBJ2-7,CASSPPPGYEQYF,TGTGCCAGCAGCCCCCCACCGGGCTACGAGCAGTACTTC
-,-,TRBV19,TRBJ2-5,CASTNEPGSQTQYF,TGTGCCAGTACAAATGAACCGGGGAGTCAGACCCAGTACTTC
-,-,TRBV21-1,TRBJ2-1,CASSKASVYEQFF,TGTGCCAGCAGCAAAGCGAGCGTGTATGAGCAGTTCTTC
-,-,TRBV25-1,TRBJ1-2,CASSEYGRDYGYTF,TGTGCCAGCAGTGAATACGGCAGGGATTATGGCTACACCTTC
-,-,TRBV14,TRBJ1-1,CASSKRGNAFAEAFF,TGTGCCAGCAGCAAGCGGGGGAATGCTTTCGCTGAAGCTTTCTTT
-,TRBD2,TRBV27,TRBJ2-3,CASSLLPGLAAPESTDTQYF,TGTGCCAGCAGTTTACTCCCGGGACTAGCGGCCCCAGAGAGCACAGATACGCAGTATTTT
-,TRBD2,TRBV7-9,TRBJ2-3,CASSSPRLAGLTDTQYF,TGTGCCAGCAGCTCACCGCGGCTAGCGGGACTCACAGATACGCAGTATTTT
-,TRBD2,TRBV2,TRBJ2-7,CASRASGRPDYEQYF,TGTGCCAGCAGGGCTAGCGGACGACCCGACTACGAGCAGTACTTC
once,-,TRBV6-5,TRBJ1-2,CASSYGGANYGYTF,TGTGCCAGCAGTTACGGTGGAGCTAACTATGGCTACACCTTC
-,TRBD1,TRBV30,TRBJ1-5,CAWSPGQNQPQHF,TGTGCCTGGAGTCCGGGACAGAATCAGCCCCAGCATTTT
-,TRBD1,TRBV5-1,TRBJ2-1,CASSSDRDSYNEQFF,TGCGCCAGCAGCTCGGACAGGGACAGCTACAATGAGCAGTTCTTC
-,-,TRBV6-5,TRBJ1-2,CASSYRPRGEYGYTF,TGTGCCAGCAGTTACCGACCCCGGGGGGAATATGGCTACACCTTC
-,-,TRBV7-9,TRBJ2-1,CASSLAQTYNEQFF,TGTGCCAGCAGCTTAGCTCAAACCTACAATGAGCAGTTCTTC
-,TRBD2,TRBV6-6,TRBJ2-5,CASSYVAGVQETQYF,TGTGCCAGCAGTTACGTCGCGGGAGTACAAGAGACCCAGTACTTC
-,-,TRBV7-9,TRBJ2-1,CASSLILSAGYNEQFF,TGTGCCAGCAGCTTAATATTGTCGGCGGGCTACAATGAGCAGTTCTTC
-,-,TRBV19,TRBJ2-1,CASSNPGSYNEQFF,TGTGCCAGTAGTAACCCGGGCTCCTACAATGAGCAGTTCTTC
-,-,TRBV5-1,TRBJ1-1,CASRRLPNTEAFF,TGCGCCAGCAGAAGACTCCCGAACACTGAAGCTTTCTTT
once,TRBD1,TRBV5-1,TRBJ2-7,CASSFYRGSYEQYF,TGCGCCAGCAGCTTTTACAGGGGATCCTACGAGCAGTACTTC
-,-,TRBV5-4,TRBJ2-1,CASSEGLAPNNEQFF,TGTGCCAGCAGCGAGGGACTCGCTCCTAACAATGAGCAGTTCTTC
-,TRBD2,TRBV5-1,TRBJ2-7,CASSPGGSAASGGQIYEQYF,TGCGCCAGCAGCCCGGGCGGGTCGGCGGCGAGCGGGGGCCAAATCTACGAGCAGTACTTC
-,-,TRBV10-3,TRBJ2-7,CAISEQGSYEQYF,TGTGCCATCAGTGAACAGGGCTCCTACGAGCAGTACTTC
-,TRBD1,TRBV4-3,TRBJ2-2,CASSPERQGVVSELFF,TGCGCCAGCAGCCCGGAACGACAGGGGGTCGTGTCGGAGCTGTTTTTT
once,-,TRBV27,TRBJ2-7,CASGTLIWGEQYF,TGTGCCAGCGGGACTTTGATATGGGGCGAGCAGTACTTC
-,-,TRBV5-4,TRBJ2-6,CASSFWSLFGANVLTF,TGTGCCAGCAGCTTCTGGTCGCTATTTGGGGCCAACGTCCTGACTTTC
-,TRBD2,TRBV2,TRBJ2-2,CASMERERSGELFF,TGTGCCAGCATGGAGCGGGAGAGGAGCGGGGAGCTGTTTTTT
-,-,TRBV4-1,TRBJ2-3,CASSRSLGGLGTTDTQYF,TGCGCCAGCAGCCGAAGCTTAGGAGGGCTAGGGACCACAGATACGCAGTATTTT
-,TRBD2,TRBV11-3,TRBJ2-1,CASSQRGTYNEQFF,TGTGCCAGCAGCCAGCGGGGGACCTACAATGAGCAGTTCTTC
few,-,TRBV7-9,TRBJ2-7,CASSAQDTVSYEQYF,TGTGCCAGCAGCGCCCAGGACACTGTCTCCTACGAGCAGTACTTC
-,-,TRBV30,TRBJ1-3,CAWSSGNSGNTIYF,TGTGCCTGGAGTTCAGGGAACTCTGGAAACACCATATATTTT
-,TRBD1,TRBV7-6,TRBJ2-7,CASSPTGPYEQYF,TGTGCCAGCAGCCCGACAGGGCCCTACGAGCAGTACTTC
-,-,TRBV7-2,TRBJ1-5,CASSLEVNQPQHF,TGTGCCAGCAGTCTCGAGGTCAATCAGCCCCAGCATTTT
-,-,TRBV7-9,TRBJ1-1,CASSPGLLNTEAFF,TGTGCCAGCAGCCCAGGGTTGTTGAACACTGAAGCTTTCTTT
-,-,TRBV25-1,TRBJ1-3,CASSRSGSGNTIYF,TGTGCCAGCAGTCGGTCAGGCTCTGGAAACACCATATATTTT
-,-,TRBV4-3,TRBJ1-2,CASSQGLTEANYGYTF,TGCGCCAGCAGCCAAGGGCTGACGGAGGCTAACTATGGCTACACCTTC
-,TRBD2,TRBV30,TRBJ2-3,CAWGLAGVGTDTQYF,TGTGCCTGGGGGCTCGCGGGAGTCGGCACAGATACGCAGTATTTT
-,TRBD1,TRBV15,TRBJ1-1,CATSSRGRGNTEAFF,TGTGCCACCAGCAGTAGGGGGCGCGGAAACACTGAAGCTTTCTTT
-,-,TRBV2,TRBJ1-3,CATPTGSGNTIYF,TGTGCCACGCCAACTGGTTCGGGAAACACCATATATTTT
-,-,TRBV4-2,TRBJ1-5,CASSQDLSRREQPQHF,TGTGCCAGCAGCCAAGATCTAAGTAGGCGGGAACAGCCCCAGCATTTT
-,-,TRBV7-9,TRBJ2-5,CASSTRSLGKTQYF,TGTGCCAGCAGCACTCGGAGTCTCGGGAAGACCCAGTACTTC
once,-,TRBV5-1,TRBJ2-5,CASSLARGKGETQYF,TGCGCCAGCAGCTTGGCCCGGGGGAAGGGGGAGACCCAGTACTTC
-,-,TRBV19,TRBJ1-3,CASKLDRGSSGNTIYF,TGTGCCTCCAAATTGGACAGAGGGAGCTCTGGAAACACCATATATTTT
few,-,TRBV6-4,TRBJ2-3,CASSETGTDTQYF,TGTGCCAGCAGTGAGACTGGCACAGATACGCAGTATTTT